A single sample gave rise to the 27 T cell receptor beta chains below, sequenced in a study of CD8+ T cells in alopecia areata. RNA extraction was followed by reverse transcription into cDNA, which acted as the sequencing template. Clones were sequenced by immunoSEQ multiplex PCR, and TCRdb holds only the in-frame ones, with some missing. Of about 160,000 clones detected, about three fifths appear once; the ten largest clones hold approximately 0.91%. Treatment noted: oral pan-JAK inhibitor, 5-10 mg twice daily. Sequencing used CD4+ T cells sorted from blood, obtained at week 4, from a patient treated with tofacitinib. The receptor set was obtained from a human donor with alopecia areata.

This rearrangement joins TRBV15 to TRBJ1-1; D uncertain. The CDR3 runs 11 residues. Germline V lookup: CDR1 LNHNV, CDR2 YYDKDF (reference sequence). The V gene lost 5 bases and the J gene lost 3 bases, with 4 bases spanning the gap. Here the CDR3 reads CATSGDTEAFF. The CDR3 region has the DNA TGTGCCACCAGCGGGGACACTGAAGCTTTCTTT.

The CDR3 coding sequence is TGTGCCGCTCGCTCGACGTACGAGCAGTACTTC. It translates to CAARSTYEQYF. The chain has TRBV10-3 and TRBJ2-7; D uncertain. This CDR3 region has 11 residues. Trimming took off 11 bases at V and 4 bases at J, with 12 bases between the two ends. The germline CDR1 and CDR2 sequences are ENHRY and SYGVKD.

The chain is built from TRBV9 and TRBJ2-2; D not certain. V was clipped by 4 bases and J by 4 bases, with 11 bases between them. CDR3 length: 14 residues. Germline loops: CDR1 SGDLS, CDR2 YYNGEE. The CDR3 DNA sequence: TGTGCCAGCAGCCCCCTTATTCCCACCGGGGAGCTGTTTTTT. Translated, it gives CASSPLIPTGELFF. The complete variable domain, with remaining parts taken from reference TRBV9 and TRBJ2-2, reads DSGVTQTPKHLITATGQRVTLRCSPRSGDLSVYWYQQSLDQGLQFLIQYYNGEERAKGNILERFSAQQFPDLHSELNLSSLELGDSALYFCASSPLIPTGELFFGEGSRLTVL.

V is TRBV30 and J is TRBJ1-1; D is unresolved. The germline CDR1 and CDR2 sequences are GTSNPN and SVGIG (reference sequence). Deletions cut 0 bases from V and 1 base from J, with 6 bases between. CDR3 length: 13 amino acids. CDR3 in DNA: TGTGCCTGGAGTGTAGAGGGGAACACTGAAGCTTTCTTT. It yields the protein CAWSVEGNTEAFF.

The sample holds a few counts of this clone. This chain connects TRBV4-3 to TRBJ1-2; 8 bases agree with TRBD1. After removal of 3 bases from V and 6 bases from J, the junction contained 3 bases not matched to a gene. Germline values: CDR1 LGHNA, CDR2 YSLEER. The CDR3 has 13 residues. This chain's CDR3 is CASSQQTGDGYTF. The CDR3, as DNA: TGCGCCAGCAGCCAGCAGACAGGGGATGGCTACACCTTC.

This clone was seen at least ten times. The genes are TRBV7-9 and TRBJ1-4; the D is unclear. The CDR3 loop spans 14 amino acids. V lost 6 bases to trimming and J lost 5 bases, with 13 bases between them. Per germline, CDR1 SEHNR and CDR2 FQNEAQ (reference sequence). The DNA for the CDR3 is TGTGCCAGCAGTATCAGCGACTTGAATGAAAAACTGTTTTTT. It encodes CASSISDLNEKLFF.

The rearrangement links TRBV6-5 to TRBJ2-2; D gene ambiguous. The germline CDR1 and CDR2 sequences are MNHEY and SVGAGI. The length of the CDR3 is 12 residues. The V gene lost 6 bases and the J gene lost 7 bases, with 9 bases spanning the gap. The CDR3 spells CASSRPVGELFF. The DNA of the CDR3 is TGTGCCAGCAGCCGCCCGGTCGGGGAGCTGTTTTTT.

V usage is TRBV29-1 and J usage is TRBJ1-6; TRBD1 matches at 8 bases. CDR1 and CDR2 (germline): SQVTM, ANQGSEA. V dropped 4 bases and J dropped 7; count of bases not matched to a gene: 3. CDR3 length equals 13 residues. DNA of the CDR3: TGCAGCGTTGCACAGGGGGGGAATTCACCCCTCCACTTT. Its translation is CSVAQGGNSPLHF.

V gene TRBV25-1 combines with J gene TRBJ1-2; 7 bases fit TRBD1. Germline trimming cut 0 bases from V and 4 bases from J; bases unmatched to any gene: 11. There are 17 residues in the CDR3. Per germline, CDR1 MGHDK and CDR2 SYGVNS. For the CDR3, the DNA is TGTGCCAGCAGTGAATACACCCCCGGGACAGAGACCTATGGCTACACCTTC. It encodes CASSEYTPGTETYGYTF.

The genes are TRBV25-1 and TRBJ1-1; perhaps TRBD1 as D (5 bases). Germline V lookup: CDR1 MGHDK, CDR2 SYGVNS. The CDR3 is made up of 14 amino acids. V shed 4 bases and J shed 3 bases, with 12 bases lying between them. CDR3 bases: TGTGCCAGCAGTGTCCGCCCGGGGGACACTGAAGCTTTCTTT. Translation gives CASSVRPGDTEAFF.

This rearrangement joins TRBV5-1 to TRBJ2-1, with D perhaps TRBD2 (6 bases). The CDR3 contains 18 residues. The germline V and J ends were trimmed by 0 bases and 0 bases, with 16 bases remaining between them. CDR1 and CDR2 (germline): SGHRS, YFSETQ. CDR3 amino acids: CASSLAVLADVSYNEQFF. CDR3 DNA sequence: TGCGCCAGCAGCTTGGCCGTTTTAGCGGACGTCTCCTACAATGAGCAGTTCTTC.

This chain uses TRBV6-6 with TRBJ2-2; D is undetermined. Trimming took 4 bases from V and 4 from J, leaving 13 bases between them. Germline V gives CDR1 MNHNY, CDR2 SVGAGI (reference sequence). The CDR3 spans 15 residues. The DNA for the CDR3 is TGTGCCAGCAGTTCCAGGCCCTACGCCACCGGGGAGCTGTTTTTT. Amino acids: CASSSRPYATGELFF.

This clone was seen a few times. The chain joins TRBV19 to TRBJ1-1; D possibly corresponds to TRBD1 (5 bases). With 8 bases removed from V and 0 bases from J, the gap between germline ends came to 10 bases. The CDR3 is 13 residues long. Germline CDR1 reads LNHDA; CDR2 reads SQIVND (reference sequence). The CDR3 DNA reads TGTGCCAGTCGGTTACAGGTGAACACTGAAGCTTTCTTT. Residues: CASRLQVNTEAFF.

The chain couples TRBV7-9 to TRBJ2-1; 8 bases are shared with TRBD2. J gave up 5 bases and V 7 bases, and 10 bases lay outside the gene matches. This CDR3 region has 15 residues. Germline CDR1 reads SEHNR; CDR2 reads FQNEAQ (reference sequence). The CDR3 sequence is CASTITGGADNEQFF. The CDR3, as DNA: TGTGCCAGCACCATAACGGGAGGGGCTGACAATGAGCAGTTCTTC.

The chain couples TRBV10-3 to TRBJ2-7; the D gene is possibly TRBD1 (5 bases). The germline V gene has CDR1 ENHRY and CDR2 SYGVKD. This CDR3 spans 13 amino acids. The V end lost 10 bases, the J end lost 3 bases, and 16 bases lay between the germline ends. Written as DNA, the CDR3 is TGTGCCACCTCCAGGGATATAGGCTACGAGCAGTACTTC. Residues: CATSRDIGYEQYF.

This clone was counted a few times. This chain uses TRBV4-2 with TRBJ1-4, with D possibly being TRBD1 (6 bases). V was clipped by 5 bases and J by 3 bases, with 10 bases between them. CDR1 and CDR2 from the germline V gene are LGHNA and YNFKEQ. CDR3 size: 14 residues. CDR3 bases: TGTGCCAGCAGCGGGGGACACTCTAATGAAAAACTGTTTTTT. Its translation: CASSGGHSNEKLFF.

V and J are TRBV29-1 and TRBJ2-7; TRBD1 matches at 11 bases. This CDR3 has 14 residues. The V gene's germline CDR1 is SQVTM and CDR2 ANQGSEA. Germline trimming cut 6 bases from V and 0 bases from J; bases unmatched to any gene: 4. CDR3 loop: CSVYGTGGSYEQYF. CDR3 nucleotide sequence: TGCAGCGTGTACGGGACAGGGGGCTCCTACGAGCAGTACTTC.

In the case of this clone: Other nucleotide sequences from this sample produce the same CDR3. The chain employs TRBV30 and TRBJ2-5; 8 bases map to TRBD2. Trimming removed 3 bases from V and 5 bases from J; junction bases left unmatched: 8. The CDR3 loop spans 14 amino acids. From germline, CDR1 is GTSNPN and CDR2 SVGIG (reference sequence). The CDR3 region has the DNA TGTGCCTGGAGGGCGGGCGGGGGGAGGGAGACCCAGTACTTC. Protein: CAWRAGGGRETQYF.

This chain joins TRBV30 and TRBJ2-7; 7 nucleotides align to TRBD1. After removal of 6 bases from V and 3 bases from J, the junction contained 5 bases not matched to a gene. The CDR3 consists of 12 residues. Germline-derived CDR1 and CDR2 are GTSNPN and SVGIG (reference sequence). CDR3 coding DNA: TGTGCCTGCCGACAGGGACGCTACGAGCAGTACTTC. Translation: CACRQGRYEQYF.

The rearrangement links TRBV5-1 to TRBJ1-1, with D perhaps matching TRBD1 (5 bases). The CDR3 runs to 13 residues. V gave up 2 bases and J gave up 4 bases, with 9 bases separating them. CDR1 is SGHRS and CDR2 is YFSETQ in the germline V gene. The CDR3 sequence: CASSFSGGTEAFF. The DNA of the CDR3 is TGCGCCAGCAGCTTCTCGGGGGGCACTGAAGCTTTCTTT.

V usage is TRBV9 and J usage is TRBJ2-3, with D maybe TRBD2 (6 bases). The V end lost 3 bases, the J end lost 4 bases, and 15 bases lay between the germline ends. The germline V gene has CDR1 SGDLS and CDR2 YYNGEE. This CDR3 has 15 residues. CDR3 sequence: CASSAPSAGSDTQYF. Written as DNA, the CDR3 is TGTGCCAGCAGCGCACCTAGCGCAGGTTCAGATACGCAGTATTTT. Supplemented by reference TRBV9 and TRBJ2-3, the full variable domain reads DSGVTQTPKHLITATGQRVTLRCSPRSGDLSVYWYQQSLDQGLQFLIQYYNGEERAKGNILERFSAQQFPDLHSELNLSSLELGDSALYFCASSAPSAGSDTQYFGPGTRLTVL.

This clone was seen many times. The chain links TRBV2 to TRBJ2-1; D is undetermined. This CDR3 is 12 amino acids long. Trimming removed 3 bases from V and 9 bases from J, with 9 bases in between. The germline V gene has CDR1 SNHLY and CDR2 FYNNEI. The CDR3 bases are TGTGCCAGCAGTGATCTGGAGAGTGAGCAGTTCTTC. As protein: CASSDLESEQFF.

The chain has TRBV5-6 and TRBJ2-1, with 7 bases that match TRBD1. The CDR3 totals 15 residues. J lost 6 bases, V lost 0 bases, and 6 bases had no gene match. Germline V gene sequence: CDR1 SGHDT, CDR2 YYEEEE. The CDR3 protein is CASSLGRDSINEQFF. CDR3 coding DNA: TGTGCCAGCAGCTTGGGCCGGGACAGTATCAATGAGCAGTTCTTC.

The chain is built from TRBV7-2 and TRBJ1-1, with D perhaps matching TRBD1 (6 bases). V was clipped by 4 bases and J by 6 bases, with 9 bases between them. From germline, CDR1 is SGHTA and CDR2 FQGNSA. The CDR3 totals 12 residues. The CDR3 spells CASSSTGPEAFF. The CDR3 DNA follows: TGTGCCAGCAGCTCTACAGGGCCTGAAGCTTTCTTT.

There are a few counts of this clone. J is TRBJ1-1 and V is TRBV19, with no clear D. The V and J ends lost 6 bases and 3 bases respectively, with 8 bases between them. The CDR3 spans 12 residues. The germline CDR1 and CDR2 sequences are LNHDA and SQIVND (reference sequence). The CDR3 DNA reads as TGTGCCAGTAGCGAGGGAGACACTGAAGCTTTCTTT. Protein product: CASSEGDTEAFF.

This chain uses TRBV4-1 with TRBJ2-6; D might be TRBD1 (6 bases). V was pared by 4 bases and J by 0 bases, with 19 bases between. Germline V lookup: CDR1 MGHRA, CDR2 YSYEKL. This CDR3 has 19 amino acids. CDR3 protein: CASSPLWGRGFSGANVLTF. The CDR3 DNA reads TGCGCCAGCAGCCCCTTATGGGGCAGGGGATTCTCTGGGGCCAACGTCCTGACTTTC.

This clone was found a few times. This sequence joins TRBV7-9 and TRBJ2-6, with D hard to call. Germline V gene sequence: CDR1 SEHNR, CDR2 FQNEAQ (reference sequence). Trimming took 5 bases from V and 1 from J, leaving 6 bases between them. This CDR3 region has 14 residues. DNA for the CDR3: TGTGCCAGCAGCCTTTCTTCTGGGGCCAACGTCCTGACTTTC. Translated: CASSLSSGANVLTF.